This TCR beta chain came from a study of cytomegalovirus exposure and HLA in healthy donors. For the study at large: Unique TCRs from HLA-typed donors, 85 million to 100 million of them, were held in an early data release. Findings of the study overall: Researchers counted 164 TCR beta chains as cytomegalovirus-associated.

With 60 Vbeta and 13 Jbeta primers, the PCR was carried out. Here immunoSEQ multiplex PCR was the method, and the copy in TCRdb shows in-frame clones only, minus some. The sample includes some 140,000 clones, 65% to 80% seen only once; the top ten take over 3%. As to this clone: Its specificity is unknown.

The CDR3 is 15 residues long. J lost 6 bases, V lost 0 bases, and 1 base had no gene match. Germline CDR1 SGHNT, CDR2 YENEEA. The TCR was taken from a man aged 40-50 years in good health and CMV-seronegative. The source material was PBMCs. The chain has TRBV11-3 and TRBJ2-3; TRBD2 matches at 12 bases. This chain's CDR3 is CASSLEGTSGDTQYF. CDR3 nucleotides: TGTGCCAGCAGCTTAGAGGGGACTAGCGGGGATACGCAGTATTTT.